The T cell receptor beta chain under discussion was sequenced for a study of T cells in Graves' hyperthyroidism and ophthalmopathy. RNA transcripts were the template for amplifying TCR beta CDR3 regions. RT-PCR in the first round (using the HTBI primer set) targeted the TCR CDR3. TCRdb analysed the multiplex PCR reads with MiXCR anew, one entry per CDR3 protein. The repertoire holds around 340,000 distinct CDR3 sequences, with over 15% as singletons. This CDR3 is 14 amino acids long. V lost 6 bases to trimming and J lost 3 bases; unmatched junction nucleotides: 4. Comment on this clonotype: What it binds is not known.

Study-level findings and limits: The blood repertoire included most of the expanded thyroid clonotypes above 0.001. The model forecast ophthalmopathy, anticipating it by a median around 6.9 months before onset.

Uncontrolled infection, other autoimmune disease, pregnancy or lactation disqualified patients from enrolment. Sequenced input: blood. The V and J genes are TRBV12-3 or TRBV12-4 and TRBJ1-1; 10 nucleotides align to TRBD1. This TCR came from a woman in her thirties or forties with Graves' ophthalmopathy. Written as DNA, the CDR3 is TGTGCCAGCAGGACAGGGGGCGCATACACTGAAGCTTTCTTT. Protein product: CASRTGGAYTEAFF.